Below are 27 T cell receptor beta chains sequenced from a single sample in a study of blood T cell repertoires in COVID-19. Profiled with immunoSEQ multiplex PCR; TCRdb holds only in-frame clones, not every one. The sample contains 30,000 to 40,000 clones, about nine tenths of which appear only once. Material for sequencing was peripheral blood. These receptors all come from a woman older than 75 with acute or convalescent COVID-19.

The CDR3 protein is CASSPRGQETQYF. The DNA of the CDR3 is TGTGCCAGCTCACCGAGGGGGCAAGAGACCCAGTACTTC. V gene TRBV18 combines with J gene TRBJ2-5, with a possible D match to TRBD1 (6 bases). The CDR3 consists of 13 residues. V lost 3 bases and J 2 bases, leaving 7 bases between the germline ends. CDR1 is KGHSH, CDR2 LQKENI, per germline.

The V call is TRBV11-2, the J call TRBJ2-1, with TRBD1 identical over 12 bases. The germline V gene encodes CDR1 SGHAT and CDR2 FQNNGV. Trimming at V came to 3 bases and at J to 8 bases, leaving 8 bases not matched to a gene. The CDR3 consists of 16 residues. CDR3 DNA: TGTGCCAGCAGCTTCGGTGGGACAGGGGGCATGGATGAGCAGTTCTTC. It specifies CASSFGGTGGMDEQFF.

The chain couples TRBV9 to TRBJ2-3, with D perhaps matching TRBD1 (6 bases). Germline values: CDR1 SGDLS, CDR2 YYNGEE. V was cut by 6 bases and J by 0 bases, with 14 bases left in between. The CDR3 consists of 15 residues. This CDR3 is CASNPRGYSTDTQYF. CDR3 in DNA: TGTGCCAGCAACCCCAGGGGCTACAGCACAGATACGCAGTATTTT. Full variable domain (missing parts from reference TRBV9 and TRBJ2-3): DSGVTQTPKHLITATGQRVTLRCSPRSGDLSVYWYQQSLDQGLQFLIQYYNGEERAKGNILERFSAQQFPDLHSELNLSSLELGDSALYFCASNPRGYSTDTQYFGPGTRLTVL.

The CDR3 DNA reads as TGTGCCAGTAGTATAGGGGGGGGGTGGTCCTCCTACAATGAGCAGTTCTTC. This gives the protein CASSIGGGWSSYNEQFF. The V call is TRBV19, the J call TRBJ2-1, with 7 positions matching TRBD2. From germline, CDR1 is LNHDA and CDR2 SQIVND (reference sequence). The J segment lost 0 bases and the V segment lost 1 base, leaving 6 bases of the junction unmatched. This CDR3 region has 17 residues. Together with reference TRBV19 and TRBJ2-1, the CDR3 gives the full variable domain: DGGITQSPKYLFRKEGQNVTLSCEQNLNHDAMYWYRQDPGQGLRLIYYSQIVNDFQKGDIAEGYSVSREKKESFPLTVTSAQKNPTAFYLCASSIGGGWSSYNEQFFGPGTRLTVL.

The chain employs TRBV7-2 and TRBJ1-5; TRBD1 aligns across 7 bases. The junction had 6 bases not matched to a gene; V was cut back by 5 bases and J by 5 bases. The length of the CDR3 is 14 residues. CDR1 and CDR2 (germline): SGHTA, FQGNSA. CDR3 sequence: CASSPRQGDQPQHF. CDR3 coding DNA: TGTGCCAGCAGCCCCCGACAGGGAGATCAGCCCCAGCATTTT.

The chain has TRBV4-3 and TRBJ1-1; perhaps TRBD1 as D (6 bases). CDR3 length: 13 residues. Germline values: CDR1 LGHNA, CDR2 YSLEER. Trimming removed 4 bases at V and 5 bases at J, with 11 bases between. CDR3 sequence: CASSLERGTEAFF. The CDR3 DNA reads as TGCGCCAGCAGCCTGGAGAGGGGGACTGAAGCTTTCTTT.

This chain joins TRBV3-1 (or the pseudogene TRBV3-2) and TRBJ2-1; maybe TRBD2 (5 bases). The CDR3 extends over 14 amino acids. V was clipped by 4 bases and J by 3 bases, with 10 bases between them. Germline loops: CDR1 LGHDT, CDR2 YNNKEL (reference sequence). CDR3 sequence: CASSLLGSYNEQFF. The CDR3 coding sequence is TGTGCCAGCAGCCTCCTAGGGAGCTACAATGAGCAGTTCTTC.

The chain employs TRBV6-4 and TRBJ1-3, with D perhaps matching TRBD1 (5 bases). The CDR3 is 12 residues long. Germline CDR1 is MRHNA and CDR2 is SNTAGT. Between the trimmed V and J ends, which lost 4 bases and 6 bases, there was a span of 7 bases. The CDR3 DNA sequence: TGTGCCAGCAGTGGACAGCAAAACACCATATATTTT. Translated, it gives CASSGQQNTIYF.

The rearrangement joins TRBV3-1 (or the pseudogene TRBV3-2) to TRBJ1-4; D uncertain. The V and J ends lost 2 bases and 8 bases respectively, with 21 bases between them. The CDR3 is 17 residues long. Germline CDR1 and CDR2: LGHDT and YNNKEL (reference sequence). The CDR3 loop reads CASSQLSSSTRREKLFF. CDR3 bases: TGTGCCAGCAGCCAACTATCTTCGTCGACCCGGCGGGAAAAACTGTTTTTT.

V usage is TRBV10-3 and J usage is TRBJ2-7, with D possibly TRBD1 on 6 matching bases. CDR1 ENHRY and CDR2 SYGVKD come from the germline V gene. Trimming removed 0 bases from V and 0 bases from J, with 9 bases in between. This CDR3 region has 15 residues. The CDR3 protein is CAISESGASSYEQYF. The DNA of the CDR3 is TGTGCCATCAGTGAGTCGGGGGCAAGCTCCTACGAGCAGTACTTC.

The V and J genes are TRBV5-4 and TRBJ1-1, with D perhaps TRBD1 (6 bases). Germline CDR1 reads SGHNT; CDR2 reads YYREEE (reference sequence). V was trimmed by 6 bases and J by 6 bases, leaving 15 bases between them. CDR3 size: 13 residues. CDR3 DNA sequence: TGTGCCAGCAACCAACAGGGATTCGCTGAAGCTTTCTTT. It specifies CASNQQGFAEAFF.

The gene calls are TRBV13 and TRBJ1-1; 8 bases are shared with TRBD1. The CDR3 contains 14 residues. Losses at the gene ends were 1 base for V and 5 bases for J; bases not matched to a gene: 3. Germline lookup yields CDR1 PRHDT and CDR2 FYEKMQ (reference sequence). CDR3 protein: CASSLEQGETEAFF. CDR3 bases: TGTGCCAGCAGCTTAGAACAGGGGGAAACTGAAGCTTTCTTT.

The CDR3 region has the DNA TGTGCCTGGAGTTCGGGACAGGGAAGCACAGATACGCAGTATTTT. Amino acid sequence: CAWSSGQGSTDTQYF. This chain connects TRBV30 to TRBJ2-3; 9 nucleotides agree with TRBD1. Trimming at V came to 2 bases and at J to 0 bases, leaving 3 bases not matched to a gene. The CDR3 runs 15 residues. Germline CDR1 and CDR2: GTSNPN and SVGIG (reference sequence).

The chain combines TRBV11-2 with TRBJ1-3; D might be TRBD1 (5 bases). Looked up from germline, CDR1 is SGHAT and CDR2 is FQNNGV. The CDR3 runs to 18 residues. V gave up 6 bases and J gave up 0 bases, with 21 bases separating them. DNA of the CDR3: TGTGCCAGCAGACGTTACCCCCGGTCCGACAGCTCTGGAAACACCATATATTTT. Its translation: CASRRYPRSDSSGNTIYF.

This chain connects TRBV6-1 to TRBJ2-3, with 16 bases aligning to TRBD2. This CDR3 contains 19 residues. Germline V gene sequence: CDR1 MNHNS, CDR2 SASEGT. V lost 3 bases and J lost 2; bases outside the gene matches: 8. The CDR3 nucleotides are TGTGCCAGCAGTGATAGTTCGGGACTAGCGGGGGGGGACACAGATACGCAGTATTTT. Its translation: CASSDSSGLAGGDTDTQYF.

This clone was counted once. The genes are TRBV2 and TRBJ1-6, with D possibly TRBD1 on 5 matching bases. Trimming took 8 bases from V and 11 from J, leaving 13 bases between them. CDR1 and CDR2 from the germline V gene are SNHLY and FYNNEI. The CDR3 extends over 12 amino acids. As DNA, the CDR3 is TGTGCCAGCGGGATAAGGGGTGCACCCCTCCACTTT. Encoded protein: CASGIRGAPLHF.

The chain combines TRBV29-1 with TRBJ1-6, with D perhaps TRBD1 (6 bases). The V end was cut by 6 bases, the J end by 9 bases, with 18 bases between. Germline V gene sequence: CDR1 SQVTM, CDR2 ANQGSEA. The CDR3 spans 14 residues. Here the CDR3 reads CSVQYQGKGSPLHF. The CDR3 DNA sequence: TGCAGCGTCCAATACCAGGGGAAGGGTTCACCCCTCCACTTT.

This chain uses TRBV19 with TRBJ2-2; D gene ambiguous. The CDR3 has 14 amino acids. Deletions cut 2 bases from V and 3 bases from J, with 7 bases between. Germline values: CDR1 LNHDA, CDR2 SQIVND (reference sequence). CDR3 sequence reads: CASSIREYTGELFF. The DNA of the CDR3 is TGTGCCAGTAGTATACGAGAATACACCGGGGAGCTGTTTTTT.

The chain joins TRBV7-3 to TRBJ2-3; 8 nucleotides line up with TRBD2. The length of the CDR3 is 16 residues. Germline values: CDR1 SGHTA, CDR2 FQGTGA. The V segment lost 5 bases and the J segment 3 bases; nucleotides outside the gene matches: 10. CDR3 residues: CASSKGAGAGTDTQYF. CDR3 coding DNA: TGTGCCAGCAGCAAAGGAGCGGGGGCCGGGACAGATACGCAGTATTTT.

The chain combines TRBV19 with TRBJ1-1; the D gene is possibly TRBD1 (5 bases). The CDR3 is made up of 15 amino acids. Germline assignment: CDR1 LNHDA and CDR2 SQIVND (reference sequence). V was clipped by 4 bases and J by 4 bases, with 16 bases between them. The CDR3 nucleotides are TGTGCCAGTAGTACGCGGCTGGGGCTCCTCACTGAAGCTTTCTTT. Amino acid sequence: CASSTRLGLLTEAFF. Together with reference TRBV19 and TRBJ1-1, the CDR3 gives the full variable domain: DGGITQSPKYLFRKEGQNVTLSCEQNLNHDAMYWYRQDPGQGLRLIYYSQIVNDFQKGDIAEGYSVSREKKESFPLTVTSAQKNPTAFYLCASSTRLGLLTEAFFGQGTRLTVV.

The J gene is TRBJ1-1, the V gene TRBV27, with 7 bases aligning to TRBD1. Germline V gene data show CDR1 as MNHEY and CDR2 as SMNVEV (reference sequence). The V and J ends lost 5 bases and 6 bases, in that order; junction bases with no gene match: 9. The CDR3 loop spans 14 amino acids. The CDR3 DNA reads TGTGCCAGCAGTAAGAGAAACAGGGGTGCTGAAGCTTTCTTT. Translating gives CASSKRNRGAEAFF.

This clone was detected only once. The chain employs TRBV7-9 and TRBJ1-6; a weak D match, TRBD1 (6 bases). Looked up from germline, CDR1 is SEHNR and CDR2 is FQNEAQ (reference sequence). This CDR3 region has 15 residues. Trimming removed 1 base from V and 8 bases from J, with 12 bases in between. The CDR3 spells CASSLGTGYDSPLHF. Written as DNA, the CDR3 is TGTGCCAGCAGCTTAGGTACAGGGTACGATTCACCCCTCCACTTT.

The rearrangement uses TRBV6-6 and TRBJ1-5, with 8 bases fitting TRBD1. Germline CDR1 MNHNY, CDR2 SVGAGI (reference sequence). The CDR3 contains 13 residues. J gave up 2 bases and V 6 bases, and 0 bases lay outside the gene matches. CDR3 in amino acids: CASRGQGNQPQHF. The CDR3 DNA is TGTGCCAGCAGGGGACAGGGCAATCAGCCCCAGCATTTT.

This chain uses TRBV6-6 with TRBJ1-5, with TRBD1 matching over 7 bases. The CDR3 has 13 amino acids. The V segment lost 2 bases and the J segment 11 bases; nucleotides outside the gene matches: 6. Germline V lookup: CDR1 MNHNY, CDR2 SVGAGI (reference sequence). As DNA, the CDR3 is TGTGCCAGCAGTTACCCAGACCAGGGGGCCCAGCATTTT. Its protein product is CASSYPDQGAQHF.

The table lists this clone with a few counts. CDR3 region: CASSEIGGAGYGYTF. The CDR3 DNA reads TGTGCCAGCAGTGAAATAGGGGGCGCAGGCTATGGCTACACCTTC. V is TRBV6-1 and J is TRBJ1-2; 7 nucleotides match TRBD1. The V gene end was trimmed by 2 bases and the J gene end by 4 bases; junction bases not matched to a gene: 7. The CDR3 spans 15 residues. The germline gives CDR1 MNHNS, CDR2 SASEGT.

This clone showed up just a few times. The DNA of the CDR3 is TGTGCCAGCAGCAAATTTACTGGAAACACCATATATTTT. It yields the protein CASSKFTGNTIYF. V usage is TRBV4-2 and J usage is TRBJ1-3; D unclear. The germline CDR1 and CDR2 sequences are LGHNA and YNFKEQ. The CDR3 contains 13 residues. V lost 5 bases to trimming and J lost 2 bases, with 7 bases between them.

The chain's CDR3 is CATSNNRDRGSLTTNEKLFF. The CDR3 DNA reads TGTGCCACCAGCAATAACCGGGACAGGGGGTCCCTCACAACTAATGAAAAACTGTTTTTT. J is TRBJ1-4 and V is TRBV15; TRBD1 aligns across 11 bases. The junction had 13 bases not matched to a gene; V was cut back by 4 bases and J by 0 bases. The CDR3 is 20 residues long. CDR1 is LNHNV, CDR2 YYDKDF, per germline (reference sequence).